This T cell receptor beta chain comes out of a study of cytomegalovirus exposure and HLA in healthy donors. The germline V gene has CDR1 SGHRS and CDR2 YFSETQ. Trimming took 5 bases from V and 5 from J; bases not matched to a gene: 10. The CDR3 runs 15 residues. Whole-study findings and limits: An Asian-associated ancestry cluster reportedly showed fewer N-insertions than the roughly 600-donor mean in a later analysis. A later analysis showed HLA-associated TCR beta chains outstripping equally common others in clonal expansion. Most subjects had HLA-A and HLA-B alleles reportedly predicted accurately by TCR beta sequences.

As for this clone: Its antigen is still unknown.

PCR amplification relied on 60 Vbeta primers (plus 13 Jbeta primers). Here immunoSEQ multiplex PCR was the method, and the copy in TCRdb shows in-frame clones only, minus some. The sample contains roughly 160,000 clones, around 85% of which appear only once. This chain connects TRBV5-1 to TRBJ1-2; 9 nucleotides line up with TRBD1. The sequencing sample was made of PBMCs. This sequence originates from a boy younger than 10 in good health and CMV-seronegative. The CDR3 reads CASRVTGGNVYGYTF. CDR3 coding DNA: TGCGCCAGCAGGGTCACAGGGGGCAACGTGTATGGCTACACCTTC.